The next 14 T cell receptor beta chains were all read from a single sample in a study of blood T cells in healthy people across ages (dated by TCRdb to 2015 to 2017). Library preparation employed 5' RACE. Reads for this sample came from an Illumina HiSeq 2500. A second roughly 6 to 11 cycle PCR used a sample-barcoded 5' primer and a J-beta primer mix. The public reads were run again by TCRdb, first through fastp at Q25 and then through MiXCR, and only productive beta chains were kept. For every CDR3 protein sequence, its rows merge into one entry that carries the most common genes and DNA. This sample has roughly 900,000 distinct CDR3 sequences in its table, and approximately 49% of those were observed once. The ten largest clones capture roughly 13% of the sample. The sequencing input was blood. These receptors came from a man under 40 in good health.

This clonotype was picked up a small number of times. The V call is TRBV20-1, the J call TRBJ2-3; no definite D call. The V and J ends lost 1 base and 5 bases respectively, with 16 bases between them. The CDR3 has 15 amino acids. CDR1 is DFQATT and CDR2 is SNEGSKA in the germline V gene (reference sequence). The CDR3 region is CSARAMAGEIDTQYF. Here the CDR3 DNA reads TGCAGTGCTAGAGCCATGGCCGGTGAGATAGATACGCAGTATTTT.

V is TRBV3-1 and J is TRBJ2-4; TRBD2 agrees at 7 bases. The CDR3 is 19 amino acids. Germline assignment: CDR1 LGHDT and CDR2 YNNKEL (reference sequence). Trimming removed 1 base from V and 0 bases from J; junction bases left unmatched: 12. Here the CDR3 DNA reads TGTGCCAGCAGCCAAGGGACGGGGGGTTCGGGACTAGCCAAAAACATTCAGTACTTC. This encodes CASSQGTGGSGLAKNIQYF.

This chain connects TRBV9 to TRBJ2-5, with 12 bases that match TRBD2. This CDR3 comprises 16 residues. In germline, CDR1 is SGDLS, CDR2 YYNGEE. V lost 3 bases, J lost 5 bases, and 8 bases stayed unmatched. The CDR3 loop is CASSAGSSGGVETQYF. CDR3 sequence (DNA): TGTGCCAGCAGCGCTGGCTCTAGCGGGGGGGTGGAGACCCAGTACTTC.

In this sample, this clonotype turned up many times. V and J are TRBV7-2 and TRBJ2-3; D not resolved. This CDR3 is 12 amino acids long. Trimming pared 2 bases from V and 2 bases from J, leaving 2 bases between. Germline V CDR1 and CDR2: SGHTA, FQGNSA. The CDR3: CASSLFTDTQYF. As DNA, the CDR3 is TGTGCCAGCAGCTTATTCACAGATACGCAGTATTTT.

This clonotype came up a few times. The J gene is TRBJ2-5, the V gene TRBV6-5; 7 positions match TRBD1. In germline, CDR1 is MNHEY, CDR2 SVGAGI. The CDR3 totals 16 residues. J gave up 4 bases and V 0 bases, and 8 bases lay outside the gene matches. The CDR3 DNA reads as TGTGCCAGCAGTTACTCGTCTTTAGGGGGCCGAGAGACCCAGTACTTC. Its translation is CASSYSSLGGRETQYF.

This clonotype was picked up a small number of times. This chain uses TRBV20-1 with TRBJ2-7; D unclear. Germline V gene sequence: CDR1 DFQATT, CDR2 SNEGSKA (reference sequence). Trimming took 0 bases from V and 7 from J, leaving 16 bases between them. The length of the CDR3 is 14 residues. The CDR3, as DNA: TGCAGTGCTAGAGATTCGGGCAGTCTTGGAGAGCAGTACTTC. The encoded protein is CSARDSGSLGEQYF.

This clonotype was seen at least ten times. The gene calls are TRBV6-5 and TRBJ1-5; D unresolved. There are 15 residues in the CDR3. The germline V gene has CDR1 MNHEY and CDR2 SVGAGI. V dropped 0 bases and J dropped 4 bases, with 10 bases sitting between them. The CDR3 DNA follows: TGTGCCAGCAGTTACTCTCCCGACCAAAATCAGCCCCAGCATTTT. Its protein product is CASSYSPDQNQPQHF.

This clonotype was recorded once. The rearrangement links TRBV7-2 to TRBJ2-1; TRBD1 aligns across 8 bases. The end of the DNA is better explained by TRBJ2-7, so the J call may be wrong. In germline, CDR1 is SGHTA, CDR2 FQGNSA. The CDR3 runs to 14 residues. The CDR3 nucleotides read TGTGCCAGCAGCTTAATTACAGGGGGCTACGAGCAGTACTTC. Its protein is CASSLITGGYEQYF.

Note on this clonotype: A read error may explain this, as a much larger clone is one base away. The V and J genes are TRBV7-8 and TRBJ1-6, with TRBD1 identical over 10 bases. The CDR3 contains 14 residues. Germline V gene data show CDR1 as SGHVS and CDR2 as FQNEAQ. The CDR3 sequence is CASSLDRGNLPLHF. Written as DNA, the CDR3 is TGTGCCAGCAGCCTGGACAGGGGGAATTTACCCCTCCACTTT.

The V gene is TRBV12-3 or TRBV12-4, the J gene TRBJ2-1, with D possibly being TRBD1 or TRBD2 (5 bases each). This CDR3 is built from 16 residues. V was cut by 2 bases and J by 3 bases, with 14 bases left in between. The CDR3 protein is CASSLTPRGLYNEQFF. The CDR3 DNA reads as TGTGCCAGCAGTTTAACGCCGAGGGGCCTCTACAATGAGCAGTTCTTC.

This clonotype was seen more than once but under ten times. The V gene is TRBV28, the J gene TRBJ1-6; 7 bases match TRBD1. The CDR3 extends over 15 amino acids. The germline V gene has CDR1 MDHEN and CDR2 SYDVKM. V shed 5 bases and J 10 bases; nucleotides not matched to a gene: 11. CDR3 DNA sequence: TGTGCCAGCAGTACGAACAGGGGTTTAAGCTCACCCCTCCACTTT. Its translation: CASSTNRGLSSPLHF.

This clonotype was seen at least ten times. The V and J genes are TRBV20-1 and TRBJ2-5; 8 bases are a match to TRBD1. V lost 3 bases and J lost 6; bases outside the gene matches: 12. This CDR3 has 15 amino acids. Germline assignment: CDR1 DFQATT and CDR2 SNEGSKA (reference sequence). The CDR3 here is CSARGGQGVSKTQYF. In DNA, the CDR3 is TGCAGTGCTAGGGGCGGACAGGGAGTCTCTAAGACCCAGTACTTC.

There are a few counts of this clonotype. The chain has TRBV7-2 and TRBJ2-1, with TRBD2 matching over 8 bases. J was trimmed by 4 bases and V by 1 base; bases with no gene match: 6. CDR1 SGHTA and CDR2 FQGNSA come from the germline V gene. The CDR3 spans 16 residues. CDR3 bases: TGTGCCAGCAGCTTAGTTCCGGGGGGGCGTTACAATGAGCAGTTCTTC. It yields the protein CASSLVPGGRYNEQFF.

The genes are TRBV28 and TRBJ2-7; the match to TRBD1 covers 10 bases. The CDR3 length is 15 residues. J lost 4 bases, V lost 3 bases, and 6 bases had no gene match. Germline assignment: CDR1 MDHEN and CDR2 SYDVKM. The CDR3 protein is CASSFPGQGFYEQYF. For the CDR3, the DNA is TGTGCCAGCAGTTTTCCGGGACAGGGGTTTTACGAGCAGTACTTC.